This TCR beta chain was sequenced in a study of OX40 agonist ivuxolimab in advanced cancers. No patient had autoimmune disease or received systemic immunosuppression. Germline assignment: CDR1 KGHSH and CDR2 LQKENI. V lost 3 bases and J lost 6, with 12 bases in between. This CDR3 is 14 amino acids long. The data were produced by immunoSEQ multiplex PCR, yet TCRdb's version contains in-frame clones alone and is incomplete. The repertoire holds tens of thousands of clones, 75% to 90% seen once, with about 10% in the top ten. The TCR sequence derives from an adult with an advanced solid tumor such as melanoma, head and neck, liver or kidney cancer. Sequenced here: CD4+ or CD8+ T cells sorted from blood, sampled in a trial of the OX40 agonist ivuxolimab. The V call is TRBV18, the J call TRBJ2-1, with D unresolved. CDR3 bases: TGTGCCAGCTCACCGTTTTGGGGTGGCAATGAGCAGTTCTTC. Translating it yields CASSPFWGGNEQFF. The full variable domain, rest sourced from reference TRBV18 and TRBJ2-1, is NAGVMQNPRHLVRRRGQEARLRCSPMKGHSHVYWYRQLPEEGLKFMVYLQKENIIDESGMPKERFSAEFPKEGPSILRIQQVVRGDSAAYFCASSPFWGGNEQFFGPGTRLTVL.